The source of this T cell receptor (beta chain) is a study of shared clonotypes between healthy human individuals. About the research overall: Plates per donor: three CD4 naive, three CD4 memory, two CD8 naive, one CD8 memory.

As regards this clone: With a much larger clone just one base away, this may be a read error.

The V gene's germline CDR1 is SGHTS and CDR2 YDEGEE. Trimming left V 2 bases short and J 3 bases short, with 8 bases between. This CDR3 region has 13 residues. The table came from immunoSEQ multiplex PCR; TCRdb's copy has only in-frame clones and leaves some out. The sample gives under 1,100,000 clones, approximately 76% of which show up once; less than 1.5% is in the top ten. Splitting the CD4+ cells yielded a CD45RA+ naive subset and a CD45RA-negative memory subset. The gene calls are TRBV5-8 and TRBJ1-2, with a weak D call TRBD1 (6 bases). This clonotype originated in a young man in good health. The sequenced material came from memory CD4+ T cells sorted from blood. Documented subset: CD45RA-negative fraction. CDR3 nucleotides: TGTGCCAGCAGCTTTTCAGGGGACTATGGCTACACCTTC. Translated: CASSFSGDYGYTF.